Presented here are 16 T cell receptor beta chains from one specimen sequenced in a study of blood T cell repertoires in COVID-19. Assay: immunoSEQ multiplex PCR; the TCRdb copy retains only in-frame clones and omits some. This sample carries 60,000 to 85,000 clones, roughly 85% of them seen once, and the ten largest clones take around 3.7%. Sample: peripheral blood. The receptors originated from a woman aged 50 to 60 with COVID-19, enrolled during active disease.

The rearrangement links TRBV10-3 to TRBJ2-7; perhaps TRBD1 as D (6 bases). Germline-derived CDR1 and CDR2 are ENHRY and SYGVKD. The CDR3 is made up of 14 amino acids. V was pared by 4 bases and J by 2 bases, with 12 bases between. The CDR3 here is CAISVGTGPYEQYF. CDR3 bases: TGTGCCATCAGTGTGGGAACAGGGCCCTACGAGCAGTACTTC.

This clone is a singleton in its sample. The CDR3 protein is CASSLGGFRTGELFF. As DNA, the CDR3 is TGCGCCAGCAGCTTGGGAGGGTTCCGCACCGGGGAGCTGTTTTTT. The rearrangement links TRBV5-1 to TRBJ2-2, with D perhaps matching TRBD2 (5 bases). Germline assignment: CDR1 SGHRS and CDR2 YFSETQ. The CDR3 has 15 amino acids. Trimming removed 0 bases from V and 4 bases from J, with 10 bases in between.

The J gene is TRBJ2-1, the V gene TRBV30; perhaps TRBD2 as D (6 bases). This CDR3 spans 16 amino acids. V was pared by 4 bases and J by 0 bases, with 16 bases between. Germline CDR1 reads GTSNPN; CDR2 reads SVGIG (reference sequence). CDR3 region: CAWKNSGKSSYNEQFF. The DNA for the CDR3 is TGTGCCTGGAAGAATAGCGGTAAAAGCTCCTACAATGAGCAGTTCTTC.

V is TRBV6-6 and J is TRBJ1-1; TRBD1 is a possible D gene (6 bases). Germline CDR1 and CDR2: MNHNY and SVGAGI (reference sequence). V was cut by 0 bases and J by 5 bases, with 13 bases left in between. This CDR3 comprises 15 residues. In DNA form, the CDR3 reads TGTGCCAGCAGTTACTCGAGCGGGGGGCGGACTGAAGCTTTCTTT. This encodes CASSYSSGGRTEAFF.

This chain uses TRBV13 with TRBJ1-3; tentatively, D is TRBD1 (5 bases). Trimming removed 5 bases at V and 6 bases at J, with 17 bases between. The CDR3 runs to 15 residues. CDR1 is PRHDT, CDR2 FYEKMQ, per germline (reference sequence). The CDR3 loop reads CASSLPGRGENTIYF. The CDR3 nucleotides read TGTGCCAGCAGCCTTCCCGGCCGGGGGGAAAACACCATATATTTT.

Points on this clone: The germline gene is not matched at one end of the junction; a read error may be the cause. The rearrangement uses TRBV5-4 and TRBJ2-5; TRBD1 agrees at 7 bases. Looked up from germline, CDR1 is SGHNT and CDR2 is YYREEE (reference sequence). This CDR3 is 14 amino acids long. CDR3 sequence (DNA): TGTGCCAGCAGCTTGGATAGGGGGCAAGTGACCCAGTACTTC. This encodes CASSLDRGQVTQYF. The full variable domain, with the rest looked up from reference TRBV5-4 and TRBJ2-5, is ETGVTQSPTHLIKTRGQQVTLRCSSQSGHNTVSWYQQALGQGPQFIFQYYREEENGRGNFPPRFSGLQFPNYSSELNVNALELDDSALYLCASSLDRGQVTQYFGPGTRLLVL.

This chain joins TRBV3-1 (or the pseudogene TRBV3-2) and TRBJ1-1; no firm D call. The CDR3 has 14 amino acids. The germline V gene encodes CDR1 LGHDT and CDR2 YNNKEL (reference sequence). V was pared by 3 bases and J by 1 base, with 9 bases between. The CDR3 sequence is CASSQSIGNTEAFF. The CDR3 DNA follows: TGTGCCAGCAGCCAGAGCATCGGGAACACTGAAGCTTTCTTT.

In nucleotides, the CDR3 is TGTGCCAGCAGTGGAGCTAGCGGGAGGGCCAACTGGGACAATGAGCAGTTCTTC. Translation gives CASSGASGRANWDNEQFF. V gene TRBV6-1 combines with J gene TRBJ2-1; 12 bases are a match to TRBD2. J lost 5 bases, V lost 4 bases, and 12 bases had no gene match. The CDR3 contains 18 residues. The germline gives CDR1 MNHNS, CDR2 SASEGT.

The CDR3, as DNA: TGCAGCGTTGCCCCACAGGGGATCAGGGAAAAACTGTTTTTT. Amino acid sequence: CSVAPQGIREKLFF. V usage is TRBV29-1 and J usage is TRBJ1-4; 7 bases fit TRBD1. The germline gives CDR1 SQVTM, CDR2 ANQGSEA. The length of the CDR3 is 14 residues. The ends lost 4 bases at V and 8 bases at J; junction bases unmatched: 10.

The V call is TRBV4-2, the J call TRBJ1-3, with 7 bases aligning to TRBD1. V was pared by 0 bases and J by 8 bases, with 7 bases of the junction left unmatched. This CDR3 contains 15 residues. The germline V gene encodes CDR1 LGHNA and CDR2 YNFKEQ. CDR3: CASSQDKTGLDTIYF. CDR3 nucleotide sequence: TGTGCCAGCAGCCAAGACAAGACAGGGCTGGACACCATATATTTT.

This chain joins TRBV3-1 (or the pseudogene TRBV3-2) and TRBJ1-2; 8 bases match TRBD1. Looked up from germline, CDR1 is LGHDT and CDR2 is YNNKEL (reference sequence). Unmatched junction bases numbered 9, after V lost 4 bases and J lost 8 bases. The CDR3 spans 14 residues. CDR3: CASSRLQGVDGYTF. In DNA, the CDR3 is TGTGCCAGCAGCCGTTTACAGGGGGTTGACGGCTACACCTTC.

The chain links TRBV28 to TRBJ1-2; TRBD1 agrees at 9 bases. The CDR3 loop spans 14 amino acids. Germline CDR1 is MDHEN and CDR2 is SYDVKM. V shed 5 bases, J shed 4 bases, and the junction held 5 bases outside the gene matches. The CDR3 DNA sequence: TGTGCCAGCAGTCCGACAGGGGGAGGCTATGGCTACACCTTC. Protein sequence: CASSPTGGGYGYTF.

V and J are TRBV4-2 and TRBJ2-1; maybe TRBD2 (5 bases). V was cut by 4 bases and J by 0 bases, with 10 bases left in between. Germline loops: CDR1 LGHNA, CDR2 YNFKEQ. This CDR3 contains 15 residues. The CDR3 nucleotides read TGTGCCAGCAGCCGAGCGGATTCCTCCTACAATGAGCAGTTCTTC. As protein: CASSRADSSYNEQFF.

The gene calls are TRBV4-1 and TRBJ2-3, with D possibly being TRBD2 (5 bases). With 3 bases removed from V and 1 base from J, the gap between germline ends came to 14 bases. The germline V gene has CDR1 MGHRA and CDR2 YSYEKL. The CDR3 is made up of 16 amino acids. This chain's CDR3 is CASSQSAAGGTDTQYF. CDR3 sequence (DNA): TGCGCCAGCAGCCAGAGCGCTGCCGGGGGCACAGATACGCAGTATTTT.

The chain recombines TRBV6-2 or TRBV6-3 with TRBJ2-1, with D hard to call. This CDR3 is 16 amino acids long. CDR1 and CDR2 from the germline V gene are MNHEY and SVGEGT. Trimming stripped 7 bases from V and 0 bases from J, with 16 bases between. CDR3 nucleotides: TGTGCCAGCACCCCGTTAGACTCGACCTCCTACAATGAGCAGTTCTTC. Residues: CASTPLDSTSYNEQFF.

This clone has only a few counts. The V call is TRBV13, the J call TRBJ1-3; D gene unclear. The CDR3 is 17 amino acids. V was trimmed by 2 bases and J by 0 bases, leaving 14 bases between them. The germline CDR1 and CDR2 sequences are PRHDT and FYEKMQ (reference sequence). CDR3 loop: CASSLRGGRTSGNTIYF. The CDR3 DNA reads TGTGCCAGCAGCTTAAGAGGAGGGAGAACCTCTGGAAACACCATATATTTT.